A single sample gave rise to the 25 T cell receptor beta chains below, sequenced in a study of neurological immune-mediated disorders. Each CDR3 protein is one row after TCRdb ran MiXCR on the 5' RACE reads. Of about 74,000 distinct CDR3 sequences listed, 5.2% are singletons. Sequencing input: PBMCs. These receptors were obtained from a man between 18 and 35 years old with multiple sclerosis.

This clonotype was counted many times. The V call is TRBV5-6, the J call TRBJ1-5; perhaps TRBD1 as D (5 bases). The CDR3 consists of 14 residues. V gave up 2 bases and J gave up 4 bases, with 10 bases separating them. The germline CDR1 and CDR2 sequences are SGHDT and YYEEEE. In nucleotides, the CDR3 is TGTGCCAGCAGCTTCAGACAGATAAATCAGCCCCAGCATTTT. This sequence encodes CASSFRQINQPQHF.

This clonotype was recorded a few times. The chain combines TRBV5-1 with TRBJ2-3; D is possibly TRBD2 (6 bases). The V gene lost 1 base and the J gene lost 2 bases, with 11 bases spanning the gap. The germline CDR1 and CDR2 sequences are SGHRS and YFSETQ. CDR3 length equals 15 residues. In nucleotides, the CDR3 is TGCGCCAGCAGCTTGACTAGCCCAATCACAGATACGCAGTATTTT. It is translated as CASSLTSPITDTQYF.

Many counts were recorded for this clonotype. This chain links TRBV6-5 with TRBJ2-2; D ambiguous. The CDR3 consists of 13 residues. With 5 bases removed from V and 5 bases from J, the gap between germline ends came to 9 bases. The germline V gene has CDR1 MNHEY and CDR2 SVGAGI. CDR3 in DNA: TGTGCCAGCAGTCCACAGAGTACCGGGGAGCTGTTTTTT. Amino acids: CASSPQSTGELFF.

In this sample, this clonotype turned up many times. V and J are TRBV7-2 and TRBJ2-3, with D possibly TRBD2 on 7 matching bases. Per the germline V gene, CDR1 is SGHTA and CDR2 is FQGNSA. The CDR3 contains 15 residues. Trimming took 1 base from V and 7 from J, leaving 15 bases between them. The CDR3 loop is CASSLVGGLSNTQYF. The CDR3 DNA reads as TGTGCCAGCAGCTTAGTGGGGGGGCTCTCAAATACGCAGTATTTT.

V usage is TRBV5-6 and J usage is TRBJ2-3; the D gene is possibly TRBD1 (6 bases). The CDR3 has 16 residues. CDR1 SGHDT and CDR2 YYEEEE come from the germline V gene. The V end was cut by 0 bases, the J end by 4 bases, with 15 bases between. The CDR3 protein is CASSLVWGPSPDTQYF. The CDR3 DNA reads as TGTGCCAGCAGCTTGGTTTGGGGGCCATCCCCAGATACGCAGTATTTT. Based on the CDR3 plus reference TRBV5-6 and TRBJ2-3, the full variable domain is DAGVTQSPTHLIKTRGQQVTLRCSPKSGHDTVSWYQQALGQGPQFIFQYYEEEERQRGNFPDRFSGHQFPNYSSELNVNALLLGDSALYLCASSLVWGPSPDTQYFGPGTRLTVL.

This clonotype has ten or more counts. The gene calls are TRBV5-5 and TRBJ1-6; weak D call: TRBD1 (5 bases). Germline CDR1 reads SGHKS; CDR2 reads YYEKEE (reference sequence). The CDR3 covers 16 residues. V was clipped by 3 bases and J by 5 bases, with 15 bases between them. DNA of the CDR3: TGTGCCAGCAGCTCCGAGAGGGGTATGGATAATTCACCCCTCCACTTT. It specifies CASSSERGMDNSPLHF.

This clonotype was seen more than once but under ten times. The V and J genes are TRBV7-2 and TRBJ2-2, with D perhaps given as TRBD1 or TRBD2 (6 bases each). This CDR3 has 16 residues. From germline, CDR1 is SGHTA and CDR2 FQGNSA. Trimming left V 4 bases short and J 4 bases short, with 16 bases between. CDR3 nucleotides: TGTGCCAGCAGCTCCGAAGCCGGGGGCAGCACCGGGGAGCTGTTTTTT. Protein product: CASSSEAGGSTGELFF.

This clonotype was counted ten times or more. V gene TRBV2 combines with J gene TRBJ1-2; no reliable D call. The V end was cut by 0 bases, the J end by 7 bases, with 9 bases between. Per germline, CDR1 SNHLY and CDR2 FYNNEI. The CDR3 has 13 amino acids. The CDR3: CASSEAPWGGYTF. The CDR3 bases are TGTGCCAGCAGTGAAGCTCCTTGGGGTGGCTACACCTTC.

There are many counts of this clonotype. The chain has TRBV20-1 and TRBJ1-2, with a tentative D call TRBD1 (5 bases). The CDR3 runs 11 residues. Germline V gene data show CDR1 as DFQATT and CDR2 as SNEGSKA (reference sequence). Deletions cut 5 bases from V and 5 bases from J, with 9 bases between. The CDR3 sequence is CSAWGGYGYTF. CDR3 nucleotides: TGCAGTGCTTGGGGGGGGTATGGCTACACCTTC.

The table lists this clonotype with many counts. The chain joins TRBV3-1 to TRBJ1-1; D is unresolved. CDR1 is LGHDT, CDR2 YNNKEL, per germline (reference sequence). Trimming removed 1 base at V and 0 bases at J, with 9 bases between. The CDR3 spans 15 residues. The CDR3 nucleotides read TGTGCCAGCAGCCAAGGTTCCACCGTGAACACTGAAGCTTTCTTT. It encodes CASSQGSTVNTEAFF.

In this sample, this clonotype turned up many times. The chain joins TRBV12-3 or TRBV12-4 to TRBJ2-3; D could derive from TRBD1 or TRBD2 (5 bases each). With 3 bases removed from V and 2 bases from J, the gap between germline ends came to 9 bases. This CDR3 is built from 14 residues. The CDR3 coding sequence is TGTGCCAGCAGTTTTACGGGGCCCACAGATACGCAGTATTTT. Translated: CASSFTGPTDTQYF.

There are many counts of this clonotype. The chain combines TRBV7-2 with TRBJ2-7; tentatively, D is TRBD1 (5 bases). CDR1 is SGHTA, CDR2 FQGNSA, per germline. CDR3 length: 13 amino acids. Trimming shortened V by 5 bases and J by 4 bases, and 12 bases separated the two germline ends. CDR3 DNA sequence: TGTGCCAGCAGCCTTGTTGACAGTTACGAGCAGTACTTC. Its translation: CASSLVDSYEQYF.

This clonotype was seen ten or more times. Its ends do not fully match the called genes, so a read error is possible. V gene TRBV15 combines with J gene TRBJ1-5; D remains unclear. Per the germline V gene, CDR1 is LNHNV and CDR2 is YYDKDF (reference sequence). The CDR3 length is 15 residues. This CDR3 reads CATSREGGTYQPQNF. The CDR3 region has the DNA TGTGCCACCAGCAGAGAAGGCGGAACTTATCAGCCCCAGAATTTT.

This clonotype has at least ten counts. The chain couples TRBV9 to TRBJ1-6, with 8 bases identical to TRBD1. Trimming removed 3 bases from V and 3 bases from J; junction bases left unmatched: 2. This CDR3 is 15 amino acids long. CDR1 SGDLS and CDR2 YYNGEE come from the germline V gene. CDR3 protein: CASSAQGGYNSPLHF. The CDR3 DNA reads as TGTGCCAGCAGCGCACAGGGGGGCTATAATTCACCCCTCCACTTT.

This clonotype was picked up many times. The rearrangement links TRBV5-1 to TRBJ2-5; 9 bases map to TRBD1. The germline CDR1 and CDR2 sequences are SGHRS and YFSETQ. The CDR3 is made up of 17 amino acids. V lost 2 bases, J lost 3 bases, and 11 bases stayed unmatched. Written as DNA, the CDR3 is TGCGCCAGCAGCTTAATTCCGGGACAGGGATCGAAAGAGACCCAGTACTTC. It codes for CASSLIPGQGSKETQYF.

This clonotype was recorded many times. V gene TRBV6-5 combines with J gene TRBJ2-1; D might be TRBD1 or TRBD2, each matching 5 bases. Germline assignment: CDR1 MNHEY and CDR2 SVGAGI. The CDR3 totals 17 residues. With 1 base removed from V and 8 bases from J, the gap between germline ends came to 21 bases. The CDR3 region has the DNA TGTGCCAGCAGTTACTTTCGGGGTGGGGCTAAGGAAGATGAGCAGTTCTTC. This translates into CASSYFRGGAKEDEQFF.

This clonotype was observed a handful of times. One end of the junction fails to match germline, which may point to a read error. The chain combines TRBV28 with TRBJ1-5; 7 bases match TRBD1. Germline-derived CDR1 and CDR2 are MDHEN and SYDVKM. This CDR3 has 15 residues. CDR3 sequence (DNA): TGTGCCAGCAGTTTAAACGACAGGGCCAATCAGCCCCAGAATTTT. It translates to CASSLNDRANQPQNF. The full variable domain, its missing parts supplied by reference TRBV28 and TRBJ1-5, is DVKVTQSSRYLVKRTGEKVFLECVQDMDHENMFWYRQDPGLGLRLIYFSYDVKMKEKGDIPEGYSVSREKKERFSLILESASTNQTSMYLCASSLNDRANQPQNFGDGTRLSIL.

In the case of this clonotype: A much bigger clone sits one base away, suggesting this may be a read error. V and J are TRBV9 and TRBJ2-1; D may be TRBD1 (5 bases). The CDR3 loop spans 15 amino acids. CDR1 and CDR2 (germline): SGDLS, YYNGEE. The CDR3 loop reads CASSDRGPSYNEPFF. CDR3 bases: TGTGCCAGCAGCGATAGGGGCCCCTCCTACAATGAGCCGTTCTTC.

This clonotype was recorded many times. CDR3 sequence (DNA): TGCGCCAGCAGCTTGGCCGGCTCCGCCGAAGAGCAGTACTTC. Translated, it gives CASSLAGSAEEQYF. The chain couples TRBV5-1 to TRBJ2-7; the D is unclear. V was clipped by 0 bases and J by 7 bases, with 14 bases between them. Germline CDR1 reads SGHRS; CDR2 reads YFSETQ. CDR3 length: 14 residues.

The J gene is TRBJ1-1, the V gene TRBV18; D possibly corresponds to TRBD1 (6 bases). Germline V gene lookup returns CDR1 KGHSH and CDR2 LQKENI. Trimming removed 0 bases from V and 5 bases from J, with 13 bases in between. The CDR3 consists of 15 residues. CDR3 DNA sequence: TGTGCCAGCTCACCACCCGCAGGGGTGGGGACTGAAGCTTTCTTT. Amino acid sequence: CASSPPAGVGTEAFF.

There are many counts of this clonotype. The rearrangement joins TRBV20-1 to TRBJ2-7; possibly TRBD2 for D (6 bases). This CDR3 comprises 13 residues. Trimming shortened V by 4 bases and J by 2 bases, and 12 bases separated the two germline ends. From germline, CDR1 is DFQATT and CDR2 SNEGSKA (reference sequence). The CDR3 region is CSAKGLNTYEQYF. The CDR3 DNA reads as TGCAGTGCTAAGGGACTCAATACCTACGAGCAGTACTTC.

This clonotype was detected many times. This chain joins TRBV12-5 and TRBJ1-4, with D possibly matching TRBD1 (5 bases). Germline CDR1 is LGHNT and CDR2 is FRNRAP. This CDR3 contains 16 residues. Trimming shortened V by 2 bases and J by 2 bases, and 12 bases separated the two germline ends. This CDR3 is CASGLIQGRTNEKLFF. The CDR3 nucleotides read TGTGCTAGTGGTTTGATCCAGGGTCGGACTAATGAAAAACTGTTTTTT.

In its sample, this clonotype was seen many times. The V and J genes are TRBV20-1 and TRBJ2-4; D uncertain. The length of the CDR3 is 13 residues. Per the germline V gene, CDR1 is DFQATT and CDR2 is SNEGSKA (reference sequence). V lost 0 bases and J lost 0, with 3 bases in between. DNA of the CDR3: TGCAGTGCTAGAGATGTAGCCAAAAACATTCAGTACTTC. Translated: CSARDVAKNIQYF.

The chain joins TRBV7-2 to TRBJ1-4; D uncertain. Germline assignment: CDR1 SGHTA and CDR2 FQGNSA. The CDR3 is 13 residues long. V was shortened by 4 bases and J by 7 bases, with 10 bases between the two germline ends. The CDR3 DNA sequence: TGTGCCAGCAGCTCCTACCGGGGTGAAAAACTGTTTTTT. Translated, it gives CASSSYRGEKLFF. The complete variable domain, with remaining parts taken from reference TRBV7-2 and TRBJ1-4, reads GAGVSQSPSNKVTEKGKDVELRCDPISGHTALYWYRQSLGQGLEFLIYFQGNSAPDKSGLPSDRFSAERTGGSVSTLTIQRTQQEDSAVYLCASSSYRGEKLFFGSGTQLSVL.

This clonotype was recorded many times. The chain links TRBV7-2 to TRBJ2-5; D might be TRBD1 (6 bases). Trimming pared 5 bases from V and 7 bases from J, leaving 17 bases between. Germline V lookup: CDR1 SGHTA, CDR2 FQGNSA. CDR3 size: 14 residues. CDR3: CASSHPRTGLTQYF. In DNA form, the CDR3 reads TGTGCCAGCAGCCATCCAAGAACAGGGTTGACCCAGTACTTC.